These T cell receptor beta chains were read from a single sample in a study of T cells expressing NK-cell markers. TCRdb reprocessed the 5' RACE reads and stores each CDR3 protein as one record, lacking DNA. Its listing shows roughly 280,000 distinct CDR3 sequences. Material for sequencing was blood T cells: a sorted CD56 or NKG2C T cell subset, CD4+ or CD8+ T cells, or bulk PBMC T cells (not recorded which). The source of these receptors is a man aged 18 to 30 in good health. CDR3s include the opening cysteine and the closing phenylalanine or tryptophan. Each record gives: V gene, J gene, CDR3 length, CDR3 protein.

v_call: TRBV20-1
j_call: TRBJ1-4
cdr3_length: 13
cdr3_aa: CSATRPGVGKLFF

v_call: TRBV19
j_call: TRBJ1-1
cdr3_length: 15
cdr3_aa: CASSIEPHLNTEAFF

v_call: TRBV5-1
j_call: TRBJ2-7
cdr3_length: 15
cdr3_aa: CASSPGTAGSYEQYF

v_call: TRBV4-3
j_call: TRBJ2-3
cdr3_length: 15
cdr3_aa: CASSQGTSGDNTQYF

v_call: TRBV20-1
j_call: TRBJ2-1
cdr3_length: 14
cdr3_aa: CSAVGTSGQDEQFF

v_call: TRBV20-1
j_call: TRBJ1-5
cdr3_length: 14
cdr3_aa: CSVTTGGASQPQHF

v_call: TRBV9
j_call: TRBJ2-3
cdr3_length: 16
cdr3_aa: CASSPWDVPSTDTQYF

v_call: TRBV25-1
j_call: TRBJ1-1
cdr3_length: 13
cdr3_aa: CASSEPGQGEAFF

v_call: TRBV6-5
j_call: TRBJ1-1
cdr3_length: 14
cdr3_aa: CASSPWGGVAEAFF

v_call: TRBV12-3/TRBV12-4
j_call: TRBJ2-3
cdr3_length: 13
cdr3_aa: CASSPMRGDTQYF

v_call: TRBV6-5
j_call: TRBJ2-3
cdr3_length: 14
cdr3_aa: CASSYSQAANTQYF

v_call: TRBV28
j_call: TRBJ2-1
cdr3_length: 15
cdr3_aa: CASSLPVAGPPRQFF

v_call: TRBV12-3/TRBV12-4
j_call: TRBJ1-1
cdr3_length: 14
cdr3_aa: CASSTGTENTEAFF

v_call: TRBV9
j_call: TRBJ2-3
cdr3_length: 15
cdr3_aa: CASSVRGSPTDTQYF

v_call: TRBV7-8
j_call: TRBJ2-5
cdr3_length: 14
cdr3_aa: CASSLDSVQETQYF

v_call: TRBV10-3
j_call: TRBJ2-5
cdr3_length: 15
cdr3_aa: CAINPGTGGGETQYF

v_call: TRBV4-2
j_call: TRBJ1-1
cdr3_length: 13
cdr3_aa: CASSQDPVPEAFF

v_call: TRBV6-1
j_call: TRBJ1-5
cdr3_length: 15
cdr3_aa: CASRRNTASNQPQHF

v_call: TRBV12-3/TRBV12-4
j_call: TRBJ2-2
cdr3_length: 14
cdr3_aa: CASSPDRGTGELFF

v_call: TRBV12-3/TRBV12-4
j_call: TRBJ2-3
cdr3_length: 14
cdr3_aa: CASRREWLTDTQYF

v_call: TRBV6-5
j_call: TRBJ1-1
cdr3_length: 11
cdr3_aa: CASSGGTEAFF

v_call: TRBV4-3
j_call: TRBJ1-2
cdr3_length: 14
cdr3_aa: CASSRGQDLYGYTF

v_call: TRBV4-2
j_call: TRBJ2-5
cdr3_length: 18
cdr3_aa: CASSQGRAGGPGGETQYF

v_call: TRBV29-1
j_call: TRBJ2-7
cdr3_length: 15
cdr3_aa: CSVQDLRGATYEQYF

v_call: TRBV2
j_call: TRBJ1-1
cdr3_length: 14
cdr3_aa: CASSEEGVGTEAFF

v_call: TRBV6-1
j_call: TRBJ1-1
cdr3_length: 17
cdr3_aa: CASRLNRGQGMNTEAFF

v_call: TRBV6-5
j_call: TRBJ2-3
cdr3_length: 16
cdr3_aa: CASSYFLATSTDTQYF

v_call: TRBV20-1
j_call: TRBJ2-1
cdr3_length: 11
cdr3_aa: CSATGSRGQFF

v_call: TRBV20-1
j_call: TRBJ2-5
cdr3_length: 15
cdr3_aa: CSASAVSGSQETQYF

v_call: TRBV7-2
j_call: TRBJ2-1
cdr3_length: 15
cdr3_aa: CASRPTSSLGNEQFF

v_call: TRBV18
j_call: TRBJ2-2
cdr3_length: 19
cdr3_aa: CASSPLRTSGRANTGELFF

v_call: TRBV4-3
j_call: TRBJ1-1
cdr3_length: 14
cdr3_aa: CASSQAKGAGFAFF

v_call: TRBV12-3/TRBV12-4
j_call: TRBJ2-1
cdr3_length: 12
cdr3_aa: CASRDGPRGAFF

v_call: TRBV7-2
j_call: TRBJ2-1
cdr3_length: 15
cdr3_aa: CASSPGRQGYSGQFF

v_call: TRBV7-6
j_call: TRBJ2-2
cdr3_length: 15
cdr3_aa: CASSLVSGGAGELFF

v_call: TRBV7-2
j_call: TRBJ2-5
cdr3_length: 15
cdr3_aa: CASSLRSSGKETQYF

v_call: TRBV29-1
j_call: TRBJ1-2
cdr3_length: 12
cdr3_aa: CSGRGDSDGYTF

v_call: TRBV4-3
j_call: TRBJ2-2
cdr3_length: 16
cdr3_aa: CASSPGLAENTGELFF

v_call: TRBV20-1
j_call: TRBJ2-1
cdr3_length: 14
cdr3_aa: CSAEKDRTYNEQFF

v_call: TRBV4-2
j_call: TRBJ2-1
cdr3_length: 16
cdr3_aa: CASSQEGETSYNEQFF

v_call: TRBV18
j_call: TRBJ2-7
cdr3_length: 14
cdr3_aa: CASSLARQTYEQYF

v_call: TRBV27
j_call: TRBJ2-1
cdr3_length: 15
cdr3_aa: CASSFQRARYDEQFF

v_call: TRBV28
j_call: TRBJ2-5
cdr3_length: 14
cdr3_aa: CASSYGGPRETQYF

v_call: TRBV12-3/TRBV12-4
j_call: TRBJ2-5
cdr3_length: 12
cdr3_aa: CASSEVGETQYF

v_call: TRBV20-1
j_call: TRBJ2-6
cdr3_length: 15
cdr3_aa: CSARSRDLEANVLTF

v_call: TRBV20-1
j_call: TRBJ2-3
cdr3_length: 14
cdr3_aa: CSARVSGVTDTQYF

v_call: TRBV6-1
j_call: TRBJ1-2
cdr3_length: 18
cdr3_aa: CASSEGPPDRRGGYGYTF

v_call: TRBV12-3/TRBV12-4
j_call: TRBJ2-3
cdr3_length: 12
cdr3_aa: CASSPRELPQYF

v_call: TRBV7-2
j_call: TRBJ2-7
cdr3_length: 19
cdr3_aa: CASSLAGLAGGGSSYEQYF

v_call: TRBV7-8
j_call: TRBJ2-7
cdr3_length: 14
cdr3_aa: CASSQTGGPYEQYF

v_call: TRBV12-3/TRBV12-4
j_call: TRBJ1-4
cdr3_length: 15
cdr3_aa: CASSLAQGGGEKLFF

v_call: TRBV5-4
j_call: TRBJ1-5
cdr3_length: 16
cdr3_aa: CASSFKGKYSNQPQHF